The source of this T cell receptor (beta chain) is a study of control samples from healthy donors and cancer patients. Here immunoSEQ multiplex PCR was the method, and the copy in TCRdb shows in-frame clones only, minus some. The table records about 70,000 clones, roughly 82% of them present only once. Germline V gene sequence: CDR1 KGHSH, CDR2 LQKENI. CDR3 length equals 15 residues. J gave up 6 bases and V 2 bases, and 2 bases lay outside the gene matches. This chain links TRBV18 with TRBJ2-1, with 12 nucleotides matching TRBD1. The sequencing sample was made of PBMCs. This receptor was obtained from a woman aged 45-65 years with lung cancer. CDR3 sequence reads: CASSPGDRGLNEQFF. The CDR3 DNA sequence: TGTGCCAGCTCACCAGGGGACAGGGGGCTCAATGAGCAGTTCTTC.